A single sample gave rise to the 9 T cell receptor beta chains below, sequenced in a study of CD8+CD57+ T cells in acquired aplastic anemia. Genomic DNA provided the template from which TCR beta VDJ and CDR3 profiles were obtained. TCRdb ran MiXCR on the reads and lists one entry per CDR3 protein. The sample records tens of thousands of distinct CDR3 sequences, under 50% being singletons. The sample taken for sequencing was sorted CD4+, CD8+, or CD8+CD57+ T cells (not recorded which) from PBMCs. These receptors were taken from a human donor in good health, serving as a control.

On this clonotype: The junction does not match germline at one end; this may be a read error. The rearrangement uses TRBV7-9 and TRBJ1-6; TRBD1 aligns across 7 bases. Germline V lookup: CDR1 SEHNR, CDR2 FQNEAQ (reference sequence). The CDR3 is 14 residues long. This chain's CDR3 is CASGLDRKNSPLRF. The DNA of the CDR3 is TGTGCCAGCGGCTTGGACAGGAAGAATTCACCCCTCCGCTTT.

The chain couples TRBV5-1 to TRBJ1-6; TRBD1 matches 7 bases. The germline CDR1 and CDR2 sequences are SGHRS and YFSETQ. The length of the CDR3 is 16 residues. V lost 1 base and J lost 9; bases outside the gene matches: 10. The DNA of the CDR3 is TGCGCCAGCAGCTTGTCATCCCGACAGGGTGGTTCACCCCTCCACTTT. Translation: CASSLSSRQGGSPLHF. The full variable domain, rest sourced from reference TRBV5-1 and TRBJ1-6, is KAGVTQTPRYLIKTRGQQVTLSCSPISGHRSVSWYQQTPGQGLQFLFEYFSETQRNKGNFPGRFSGRQFSNSRSEMNVSTLELGDSALYLCASSLSSRQGGSPLHFGNGTRLTVT.

This clonotype has just a few counts. The genes are TRBV7-2 and TRBJ2-1; the D gene is possibly TRBD2 (6 bases). Germline-derived CDR1 and CDR2 are SGHTA and FQGNSA. The V gene lost 0 bases and the J gene lost 5 bases, with 14 bases spanning the gap. This CDR3 region has 16 residues. Written as DNA, the CDR3 is TGTGCCAGCAGCTTAGCGGCGGTGGGGGGAAACAATGAGCAGTTCTTC. It is translated as CASSLAAVGGNNEQFF.

The chain joins TRBV19 to TRBJ2-7, with 7 bases identical to TRBD1. Germline trimming cut 6 bases from V and 4 bases from J; bases unmatched to any gene: 6. Germline CDR1 is LNHDA and CDR2 is SQIVND (reference sequence). The CDR3 is 13 amino acids. In DNA form, the CDR3 reads TGTGCCAGTAGCCCGGGCAGGGGGTACGAGCAGTACTTC. Protein: CASSPGRGYEQYF.

This clonotype was found many times. V is TRBV19 and J is TRBJ2-7; either TRBD1 or TRBD2 may supply D (6 bases each). Germline CDR1 reads LNHDA; CDR2 reads SQIVND (reference sequence). V lost 6 bases and J 0 bases, leaving 9 bases between the germline ends. The CDR3 runs to 13 residues. For the CDR3, the DNA is TGTGCCAGTAGGGGGGGCTTCTCCTACGAGCAGTACTTC. Protein product: CASRGGFSYEQYF. The full variable domain, in which reference TRBV19 and TRBJ2-7 provide the parts outside the CDR3, is DGGITQSPKYLFRKEGQNVTLSCEQNLNHDAMYWYRQDPGQGLRLIYYSQIVNDFQKGDIAEGYSVSREKKESFPLTVTSAQKNPTAFYLCASRGGFSYEQYFGPGTRLTVT.

This clonotype appeared many times. V is TRBV20-1 and J is TRBJ1-2; 8 bases are shared with TRBD1. Germline V lookup: CDR1 DFQATT, CDR2 SNEGSKA (reference sequence). The V and J ends lost 5 bases and 4 bases, in that order; junction bases with no gene match: 9. This CDR3 has 14 amino acids. The CDR3 loop is CSASTGAGIYGYTF. The CDR3 DNA reads TGCAGTGCTTCGACAGGGGCTGGGATCTATGGCTACACCTTC.

J is TRBJ1-2 and V is TRBV20-1; TRBD1 is a possible D gene (5 bases). The CDR3 is made up of 12 amino acids. The V and J ends lost 6 bases and 6 bases respectively, with 14 bases between them. Germline V gives CDR1 DFQATT, CDR2 SNEGSKA (reference sequence). CDR3 sequence reads: CSAWRGADGYTF. Written as DNA, the CDR3 is TGCAGTGCCTGGCGAGGGGCGGATGGCTACACCTTC.

This clonotype was counted ten times or more. The genes are TRBV2 and TRBJ1-6; 7 bases agree with TRBD1. The V segment lost 1 base and the J segment 4 bases; nucleotides outside the gene matches: 1. This CDR3 contains 15 residues. Germline V gene lookup returns CDR1 SNHLY and CDR2 FYNNEI. DNA for the CDR3: TGTGCCAGCAGTGAAGGGGGACAGTATAATTCACCCCTCCACTTT. Translation gives CASSEGGQYNSPLHF. Complete variable domain (other parts from reference TRBV2 and TRBJ1-6): EPEVTQTPSHQVTQMGQEVILRCVPISNHLYFYWYRQILGQKVEFLVSFYNNEISEKSEIFDDQFSVERPDGSNFTLKIRSTKLEDSAMYFCASSEGGQYNSPLHFGNGTRLTVT.

The CDR3 protein is CASGLQVLAGSPTDTQYF. The CDR3 DNA follows: TGTGCTAGTGGTTTGCAGGTGCTAGCGGGGTCCCCAACAGATACGCAGTATTTT. J is TRBJ2-3 and V is TRBV12-5; 9 nucleotides align to TRBD2. The V and J ends lost 2 bases and 3 bases, in that order; junction bases with no gene match: 12. The length of the CDR3 is 18 residues. Germline V gives CDR1 LGHNT, CDR2 FRNRAP.